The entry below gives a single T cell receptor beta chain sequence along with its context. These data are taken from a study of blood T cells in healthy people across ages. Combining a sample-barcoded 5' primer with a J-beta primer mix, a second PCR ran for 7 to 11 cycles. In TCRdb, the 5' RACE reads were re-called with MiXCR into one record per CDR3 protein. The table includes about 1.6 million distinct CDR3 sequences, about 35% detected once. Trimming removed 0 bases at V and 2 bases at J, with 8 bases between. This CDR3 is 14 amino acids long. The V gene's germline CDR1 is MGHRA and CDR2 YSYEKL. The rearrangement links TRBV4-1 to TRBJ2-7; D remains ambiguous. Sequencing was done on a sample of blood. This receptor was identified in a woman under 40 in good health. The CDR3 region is CASSQDWLTYEQYF. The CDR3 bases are TGCGCCAGCAGCCAAGATTGGCTAACCTACGAGCAGTACTTC.